This T cell receptor (beta chain) was observed in a study of brain metastases from non-small cell lung cancer. Whole-study findings and limits: TCR repertoires overlapped largely between brain metastases and matched primaries.

TCRdb keeps only in-frame clones here, not all; method: immunoSEQ multiplex PCR. The data contain 4,000 or so clones, roughly nine tenths of them seen just once; the ten biggest clones take up 3% to 3.5%. Concerning this clone: Its specificity is not known.

V was cut by 3 bases and J by 6 bases, with 11 bases left in between. Germline-derived CDR1 and CDR2 are LNHNV and YYDKDF (reference sequence). The CDR3 runs to 13 residues. Sample: primary lung tumor tissue. This chain links TRBV15 with TRBJ1-2, with D possibly being TRBD1 (5 bases). The clonotype originates from a donor over 35 with non-small cell lung cancer. DNA of the CDR3: TGTGCCACCAGCAGCGGGGGAAAGGATGGCTACACCTTC. It codes for CATSSGGKDGYTF. Looking up the rest from reference TRBV15 and TRBJ1-2 gives the full variable domain: DAMVIQNPRYQVTQFGKPVTLSCSQTLNHNVMYWYQQKSSQAPKLLFHYYDKDFNNEADTPDNFQSRRPNTSFCFLDIRSPGLGDTAMYLCATSSGGKDGYTFGSGTRLTVV.